Detailed here is one T cell receptor (beta chain). The record originates from a study of blood T cell repertoires in COVID-19. Study background: Nucleic acid was either cDNA or gDNA, and it came from T cells, B-cell-depleted T cells, or PBMCs.

Clinical history as reported by participants underpinned cohort assignment. Germline CDR1 is GTSNPN and CDR2 is SVGIG (reference sequence). V trimming: 8 bases; J trimming: 8 bases; junction bases outside the gene matches: 3. This CDR3 region has 10 residues. Here immunoSEQ multiplex PCR was the method, and the copy in TCRdb shows in-frame clones only, minus some. The sample lists roughly 270,000 clones, about four fifths occurring once. The receptor's source is a man aged 35 to 55 who had been exposed to COVID-19. The sample comprised PBMCs or T cells enriched from blood (not recorded which). This chain uses TRBV30 with TRBJ2-1; 7 positions match TRBD2. CDR3 DNA sequence: TGTGCCCGGGGGAGGGATGAGCAGTTCTTC. The encoded protein is CARGRDEQFF.